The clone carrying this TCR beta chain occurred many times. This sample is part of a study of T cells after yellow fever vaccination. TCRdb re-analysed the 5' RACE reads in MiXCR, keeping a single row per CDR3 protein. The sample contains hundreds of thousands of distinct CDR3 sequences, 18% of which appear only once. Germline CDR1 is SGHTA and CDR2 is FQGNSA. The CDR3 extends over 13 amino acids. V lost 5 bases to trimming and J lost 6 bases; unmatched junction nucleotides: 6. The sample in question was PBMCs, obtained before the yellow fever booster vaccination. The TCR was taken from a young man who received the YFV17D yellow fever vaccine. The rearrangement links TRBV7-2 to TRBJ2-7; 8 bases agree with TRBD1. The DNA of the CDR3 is TGTGCCAGCAGCACCCGACAGGGGAGCGAGCAGTACTTC. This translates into CASSTRQGSEQYF. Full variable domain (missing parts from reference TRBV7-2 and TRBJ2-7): GAGVSQSPSNKVTEKGKDVELRCDPISGHTALYWYRQSLGQGLEFLIYFQGNSAPDKSGLPSDRFSAERTGGSVSTLTIQRTQQEDSAVYLCASSTRQGSEQYFGPGTRLTVT.